This TCR beta chain is drawn from a study of Ad26.COV2.S vaccination and SARS-CoV-2 variants. Overall study context: Among those in the COV1001 Ad26.COV2.S trial arm was the donor. Participants got Ad26.COV2.S intramuscularly, once or twice 56 days apart. Findings and caveats of the study: Overall T cell responses may have been underestimated by the analyses of TCR breadth and depth. Spike-specific TCR breadth ran higher among vaccine recipients than placebo recipients.

Measured with immunoSEQ multiplex PCR; TCRdb has only the in-frame clones, and not every one. The sample records roughly 320,000 clones, 80% to 90% being singletons. This sample's treatment: over 15 received Ad26.COV2.S at low or high dose, single or two shots; about 5 received placebo; per-sample allocation not given. On day 63 after the first injection, vaccine and placebo recipients gave samples. Comment on this clone: Its specificity is not known.

This TCR was recovered from a person aged 18-65 years who received the Ad26.COV2.S COVID-19 vaccine or a placebo. The specimen comprised peripheral blood, sampled in a trial of Ad26.COV2.S vaccine versus placebo.

Here the CDR3 DNA reads TGTGCCAGCAGCTGGGGACCTTCAGGGGAGACCCAGTACTTC. Protein product: CASSWGPSGETQYF. This chain links TRBV5-6 with TRBJ2-5, with D tentatively TRBD1 or TRBD2 (5 bases each). V was shortened by 3 bases and J by 5 bases, with 14 bases between the two germline ends. The CDR3 consists of 14 residues. Germline CDR1 is SGHDT and CDR2 is YYEEEE.